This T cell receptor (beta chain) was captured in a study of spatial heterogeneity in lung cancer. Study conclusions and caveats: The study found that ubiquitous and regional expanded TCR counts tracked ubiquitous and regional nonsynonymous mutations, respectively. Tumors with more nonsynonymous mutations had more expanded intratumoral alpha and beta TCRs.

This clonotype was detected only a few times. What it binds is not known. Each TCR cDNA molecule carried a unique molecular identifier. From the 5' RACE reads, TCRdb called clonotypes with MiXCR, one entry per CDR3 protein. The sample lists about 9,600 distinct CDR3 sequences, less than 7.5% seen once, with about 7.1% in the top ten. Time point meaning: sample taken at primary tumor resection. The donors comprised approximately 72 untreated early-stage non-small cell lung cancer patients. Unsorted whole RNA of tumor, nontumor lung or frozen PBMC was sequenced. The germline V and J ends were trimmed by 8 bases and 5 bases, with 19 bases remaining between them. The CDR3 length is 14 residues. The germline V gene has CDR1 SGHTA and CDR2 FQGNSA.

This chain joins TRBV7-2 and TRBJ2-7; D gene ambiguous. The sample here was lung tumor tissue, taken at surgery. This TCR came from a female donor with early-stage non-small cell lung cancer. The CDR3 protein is CASREPRTSHEQYF. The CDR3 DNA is TGTGCCAGCCGCGAACCGAGGACGTCCCACGAGCAGTACTTC.